This T cell receptor (beta chain) was sequenced during a study of blood T cell repertoires in COVID-19. Looking at the study overall: COVID-19 samples from acute and convalescent phases originated in the United States, Italy and Spain. The cDNA or gDNA used as material had been derived from T cells, B-cell-depleted T cells, or PBMCs.

Source study methods: How many nucleated cells were present was estimated from reference gene primer amplification. Sequencing used immunoSEQ multiplex PCR; TCRdb keeps in-frame clones, though not all of them. V and J calls and clone size come straight from that table; D and trimming were deduced from the DNA. The data show roughly 76,000 clones, under 95% seen once. Germline V lookup: CDR1 SGHAT, CDR2 FQDESV (reference sequence). The V gene lost 5 bases and the J gene lost 0 bases, with 13 bases spanning the gap. This CDR3 comprises 15 residues. The origin of this receptor is a man aged 50-60 years with acute or convalescent COVID-19. Sequenced: peripheral blood. This chain uses TRBV11-1 with TRBJ2-5; a weak D match, TRBD2 (5 bases). The DNA of the CDR3 is TGTGCCAGCAGCATACAACCGGGAAACCAAGAGACCCAGTACTTC. The encoded protein is CASSIQPGNQETQYF. The full variable domain, its missing parts supplied by reference TRBV11-1 and TRBJ2-5, is EAEVAQSPRYKITEKSQAVAFWCDPISGHATLYWYRQILGQGPELLVQFQDESVVDDSQLPKDRFSAERLKGVDSTLKIQPAELGDSAMYLCASSIQPGNQETQYFGPGTRLLVL.